This T cell receptor (beta chain) was recovered during a study of early T cells in non-severe SARS-CoV-2 infection (dated by TCRdb to the early 2020s). Broadly, across the study: Because TCR sequencing relied on bulk RNA taken from unsorted whole blood, pairing of alpha and beta chains was not possible.

This clonotype was observed many times. What this receptor recognizes is not known. The junction departs from germline at one end; a sequencing error may be responsible. The germline V gene provides CDR1 SQVTM and CDR2 ANQGSEA. Its CDR3 holds 13 amino acids, cysteine through phenylalanine. Only the CDR3 DNA is retained, 39 bases long and in frame from the first base. The receptor library was made with 5' RACE. Sequencing instrument: NextSeq 500. The TCR library protocol attached unique molecular identifiers to individual cDNA molecules to correct for sequencing error and PCR bias. TCR alpha and beta chains were both sequenced, and the abundances of alpha and beta sequences in each sample were closely correlated with each other. The paper's data handling went like this. Decombinator V4 was used to perform V gene, J gene and CDR3 annotation of TCR sequences. TCRs were defined as expanded if a significant change between any two time points was detected under a Poisson model with p below 0.0001. Abundances of TCRs were expressed as counts per million after normalisation to the total number of TCRs sequenced in each sample. TRAV1-2 paired with TRAJ12, TRAJ20 or TRAJ33 defined MAIT TCRs, while TRAV10 paired with TRAJ18 defined iNKT TCRs. A search of VDJdb, accessed on 1 November 2021, was run for TCRs annotated to CMV, EBV and SARS-CoV-2, with TCRs annotated for multiple antigens excluded. TCRdb trimmed public reads at Q25 via fastp, called clones via MiXCR and kept in-frame beta chains. Here each entry gathers all rows of one CDR3 protein and keeps the most common genes and DNA. The authors' filters were not applied to this entry. The sample table shows 30,000 to 35,000 distinct CDR3 sequences, and over 6.5% are seen once. The biggest ten clones account for 2.7% of the sample.

Results and caveats for the whole study, not just this receptor: Matching against VDJdb was skewed toward anti-spike CD8 responses, likely underestimated virus-specific expansions, and missed private and CD4 specificities.

Set within a cohort of healthcare workers in London, UK, this nested case-control study involved weekly PCR testing of nasopharyngeal swabs along with blood sampling. Healthcare workers were recruited during the week of the UK lockdown, between 23 and 31 March 2020, and followed weekly for up to roughly 15 weeks. Sequenced material: whole blood. This receptor was identified in an adult who was a healthcare worker with PCR-confirmed SARS-CoV-2 infection or an uninfected control (not recorded which). The chain employs TRBV29-1 and TRBJ2-1; the junction holds 7 bases that match TRBD1. The CDR3 amino acid sequence is: CSVRQITGVGSVF. The DNA sequence follows: TGCAGCGTTCGACAAATTACAGGGGTCGGCTCGGTCTTC.